The present TCR beta chain was sequenced within a study of T cell responses to AZD1222 COVID-19 vaccine. Notes on the study in general: Donor demographics were predominantly white British with a female majority; clonal diversity may be underestimated.

Libraries were prepared by immunoSEQ multiplex PCR; TCRdb keeps only in-frame clonotypes and omits some of them. Of 150,000 to 200,000 clones listed, just over 90% are singletons. In regard to this clone: No antigen is known for it.

Germline V gives CDR1 GTSNPN, CDR2 SVGIG (reference sequence). This CDR3 region has 15 residues. V dropped 0 bases and J dropped 8 bases, with 14 bases sitting between them. The rearrangement joins TRBV30 to TRBJ1-6; a possible D gene is TRBD1 (6 bases). The TCR sequence derives from an adult who received the AZD1222 COVID-19 vaccine. The input for sequencing was peripheral blood, taken 28 days after the second AZD1222 dose. CDR3 protein: CAWSVGAGDYSPLHF. The CDR3 region has the DNA TGTGCCTGGAGTGTAGGGGCAGGGGACTATTCACCCCTCCACTTT.